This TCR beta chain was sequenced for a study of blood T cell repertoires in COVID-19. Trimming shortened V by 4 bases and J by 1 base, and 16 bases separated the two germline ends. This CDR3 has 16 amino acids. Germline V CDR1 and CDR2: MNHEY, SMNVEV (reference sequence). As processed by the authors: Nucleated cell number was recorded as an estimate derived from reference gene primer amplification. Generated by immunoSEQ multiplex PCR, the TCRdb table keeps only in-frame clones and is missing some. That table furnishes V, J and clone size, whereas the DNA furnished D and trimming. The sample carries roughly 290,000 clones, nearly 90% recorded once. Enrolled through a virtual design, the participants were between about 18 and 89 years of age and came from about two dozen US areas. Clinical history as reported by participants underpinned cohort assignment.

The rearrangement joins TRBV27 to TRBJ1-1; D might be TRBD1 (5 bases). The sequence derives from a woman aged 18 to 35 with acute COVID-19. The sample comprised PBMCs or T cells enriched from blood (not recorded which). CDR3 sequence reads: CASSSQLGGGNTEAFF. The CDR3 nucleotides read TGTGCCAGCAGTTCACAACTGGGGGGTGGGAACACTGAAGCTTTCTTT.